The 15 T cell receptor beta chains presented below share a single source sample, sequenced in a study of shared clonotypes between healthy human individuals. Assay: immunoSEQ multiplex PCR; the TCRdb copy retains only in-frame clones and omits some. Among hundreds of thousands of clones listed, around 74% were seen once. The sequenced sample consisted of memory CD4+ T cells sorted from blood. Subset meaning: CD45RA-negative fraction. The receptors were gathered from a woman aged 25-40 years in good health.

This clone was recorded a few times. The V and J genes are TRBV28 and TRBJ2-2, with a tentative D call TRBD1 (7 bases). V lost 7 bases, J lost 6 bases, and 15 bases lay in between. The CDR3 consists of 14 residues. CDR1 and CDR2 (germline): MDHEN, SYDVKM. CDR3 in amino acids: CASIGGTDAGELFF. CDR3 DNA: TGTGCCAGCATCGGAGGGACAGACGCCGGGGAGCTGTTTTTT.

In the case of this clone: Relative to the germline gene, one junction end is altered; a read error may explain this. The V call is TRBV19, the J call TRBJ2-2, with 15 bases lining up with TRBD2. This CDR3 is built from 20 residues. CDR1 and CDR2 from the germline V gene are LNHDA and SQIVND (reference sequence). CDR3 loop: CAGSLLARTSGRGHTGELFF. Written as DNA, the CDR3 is TGTGCCGGTAGTCTCCTAGCCCGGACTAGCGGGAGGGGGCACACCGGGGAGCTGTTTTTT.

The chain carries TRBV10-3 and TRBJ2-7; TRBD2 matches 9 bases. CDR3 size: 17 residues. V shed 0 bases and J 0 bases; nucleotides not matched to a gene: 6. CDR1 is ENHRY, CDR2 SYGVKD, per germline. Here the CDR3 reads CAISESRGGRGSYEQYF. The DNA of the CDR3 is TGTGCCATCAGTGAGTCGAGGGGCGGGAGGGGCTCCTACGAGCAGTACTTC.

The CDR3 here is CASGEGASEQYF. The CDR3 nucleotides are TGTGCCAGCGGGGAGGGGGCGAGCGAGCAGTACTTC. The chain links TRBV25-1 to TRBJ2-7; D possibly matches TRBD1 or TRBD2 (7 bases each). This CDR3 comprises 12 residues. The germline gives CDR1 MGHDK, CDR2 SYGVNS. Between the trimmed V and J ends, which lost 8 bases and 6 bases, there was a span of 14 bases.

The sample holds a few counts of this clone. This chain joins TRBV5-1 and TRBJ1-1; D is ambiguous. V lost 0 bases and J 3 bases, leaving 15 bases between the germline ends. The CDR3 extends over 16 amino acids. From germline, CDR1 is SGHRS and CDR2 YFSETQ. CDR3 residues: CASSLAGGRRDTEAFF. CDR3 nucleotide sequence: TGCGCCAGCAGCTTGGCCGGAGGACGGAGGGACACTGAAGCTTTCTTT.

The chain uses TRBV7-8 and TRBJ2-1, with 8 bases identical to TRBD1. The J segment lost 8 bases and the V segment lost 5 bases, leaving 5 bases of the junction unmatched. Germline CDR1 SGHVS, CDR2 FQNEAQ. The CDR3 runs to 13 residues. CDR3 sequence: CASSQDRGYEQFF. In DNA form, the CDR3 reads TGTGCCAGCAGCCAAGACAGGGGCTATGAGCAGTTCTTC. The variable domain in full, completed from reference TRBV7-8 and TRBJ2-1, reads GAGVSQSPRYKVAKRGQDVALRCDPISGHVSLFWYQQALGQGPEFLTYFQNEAQLDKSGLPSDRFFAERPEGSVSTLKIQRTQQEDSAVYLCASSQDRGYEQFFGPGTRLTVL.

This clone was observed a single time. CDR3 DNA: TGTGCCAGCAGCGTAGGAAAAGGGACAGGGGACTCAGATACGCAGTATTTT. Its translation is CASSVGKGTGDSDTQYF. The rearrangement joins TRBV9 to TRBJ2-3; the match to TRBD1 covers 10 bases. This CDR3 spans 17 amino acids. Germline CDR1 SGDLS, CDR2 YYNGEE. The ends lost 0 bases at V and 4 bases at J; junction bases unmatched: 8.

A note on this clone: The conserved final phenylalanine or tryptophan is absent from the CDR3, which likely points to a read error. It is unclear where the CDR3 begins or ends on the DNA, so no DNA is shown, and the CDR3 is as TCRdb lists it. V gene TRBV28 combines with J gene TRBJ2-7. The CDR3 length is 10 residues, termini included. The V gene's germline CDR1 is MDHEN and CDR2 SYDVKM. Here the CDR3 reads CASGRNQVII.

The CDR3 nucleotides read TGCGCCAGCAGCTTCGGGACTGGGCCCACAGATACGCAGTATTTT. This gives the protein CASSFGTGPTDTQYF. The chain has TRBV5-1 and TRBJ2-3; weak D call: TRBD2 (6 bases). The germline gives CDR1 SGHRS, CDR2 YFSETQ. Trimming shortened V by 2 bases and J by 2 bases, and 12 bases separated the two germline ends. The CDR3 length is 15 residues.

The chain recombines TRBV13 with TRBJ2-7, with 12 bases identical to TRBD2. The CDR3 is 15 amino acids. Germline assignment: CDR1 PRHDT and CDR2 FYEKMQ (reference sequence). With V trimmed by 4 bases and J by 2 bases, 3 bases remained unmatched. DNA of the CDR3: TGTGCCAGCAGCTCCCCTAGCGGGAGGGCCTACGAGCAGTACTTC. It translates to CASSSPSGRAYEQYF.

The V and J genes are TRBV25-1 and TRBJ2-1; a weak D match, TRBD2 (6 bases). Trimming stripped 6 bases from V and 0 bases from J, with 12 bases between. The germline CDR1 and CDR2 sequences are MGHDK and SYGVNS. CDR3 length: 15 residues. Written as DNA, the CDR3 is TGTGCCAGCAGGAAGGAGGGTGTCTCCTACAATGAGCAGTTCTTC. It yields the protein CASRKEGVSYNEQFF.

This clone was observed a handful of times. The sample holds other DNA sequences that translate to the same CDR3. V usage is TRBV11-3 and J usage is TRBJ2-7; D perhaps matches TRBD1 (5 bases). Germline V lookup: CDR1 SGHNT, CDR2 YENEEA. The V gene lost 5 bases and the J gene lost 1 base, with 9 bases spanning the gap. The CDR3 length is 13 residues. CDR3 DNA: TGTGCCAGCAGCGATGGGGCATCCTACGAGCAGTACTTC. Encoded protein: CASSDGASYEQYF.

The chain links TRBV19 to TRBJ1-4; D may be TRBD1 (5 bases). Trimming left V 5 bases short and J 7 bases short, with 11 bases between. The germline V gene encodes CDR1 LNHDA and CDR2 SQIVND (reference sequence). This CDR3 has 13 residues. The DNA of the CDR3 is TGTGCCAGTAGTGACTCCGGGACTGAAAAACTGTTTTTT. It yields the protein CASSDSGTEKLFF.

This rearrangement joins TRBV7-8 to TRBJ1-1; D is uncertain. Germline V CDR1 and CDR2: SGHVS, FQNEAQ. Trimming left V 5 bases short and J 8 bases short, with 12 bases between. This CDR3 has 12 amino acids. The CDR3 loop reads CASSRNAEEAFF. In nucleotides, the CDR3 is TGTGCCAGCAGCCGAAATGCAGAAGAAGCTTTCTTT.

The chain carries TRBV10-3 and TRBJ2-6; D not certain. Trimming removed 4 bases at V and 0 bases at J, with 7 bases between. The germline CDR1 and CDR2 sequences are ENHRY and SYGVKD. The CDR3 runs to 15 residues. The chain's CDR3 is CAISVGDSGANVLTF. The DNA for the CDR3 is TGTGCCATCAGTGTAGGCGACTCTGGGGCCAACGTCCTGACTTTC.